One sample yielded the 7 T cell receptor beta chains listed below, sequenced in a study of T-cell reconstitution after alpha-beta-depleted transplantation in children. Construction of the TCRbeta library involved unique molecular identifiers. In TCRdb, the PCR reads were re-called with MiXCR into one record per CDR3 protein. The table lists a few hundred thousand distinct CDR3 sequences, about a quarter of them singletons. This sample comprised PBMCs, obtained before TCRalphabeta/CD19-depleted stem cell transplant. The receptors here all came from a boy in the first two years of life with Wiskott-Aldrich syndrome, due to receive a stem cell transplant.

CDR3 loop: CSAQGLAGGPGEQYF. CDR3 DNA sequence: TGCAGTGCCCAAGGACTAGCGGGAGGGCCGGGTGAGCAGTACTTC. The J gene is TRBJ2-7, the V gene TRBV20-1, with 15 bases fitting TRBD2. The CDR3 totals 15 residues. V was pared by 6 bases and J by 7 bases, with 10 bases of the junction left unmatched. The germline CDR1 and CDR2 sequences are DFQATT and SNEGSKA (reference sequence).

There are a few counts of this clonotype. The junction differs from germline at one of its ends, possibly a read error. The chain has TRBV5-1 and TRBJ2-1; 8 bases align to TRBD1. Looked up from germline, CDR1 is SGHRS and CDR2 is YFSETQ. The CDR3 is 14 amino acids. CDR3 nucleotide sequence: TGCGCCAGTTCAACAGGGGGATCCTTCAATGAGCAGTTCTTC. Encoded protein: CASSTGGSFNEQFF.

This clonotype was seen a single time. The chain combines TRBV20-1 with TRBJ2-7; no definite D call. The CDR3 covers 14 residues. Trimming stripped 6 bases from V and 4 bases from J, with 19 bases between. From germline, CDR1 is DFQATT and CDR2 SNEGSKA (reference sequence). The CDR3 here is CSALRLRLAYEQYF. DNA for the CDR3: TGCAGTGCCCTCAGGCTGCGTCTCGCGTACGAGCAGTACTTC.

This clonotype was counted only a few times. This chain uses TRBV5-1 with TRBJ2-6; 7 bases match TRBD1. The CDR3 covers 20 residues. The germline gives CDR1 SGHRS, CDR2 YFSETQ. The V and J ends lost 3 bases and 0 bases, in that order; junction bases with no gene match: 15. The CDR3 loop is CASSSLRQGLAFSGANVLTF. In nucleotides, the CDR3 is TGCGCCAGCAGCTCATTGAGACAGGGCCTCGCTTTCTCTGGGGCCAACGTCCTGACTTTC.

The rearrangement joins TRBV5-1 to TRBJ1-1, with D perhaps matching TRBD1 (5 bases). The CDR3 has 15 residues. Between the trimmed V and J ends, which lost 0 bases and 3 bases, there was a span of 12 bases. The V gene's germline CDR1 is SGHRS and CDR2 YFSETQ. The chain's CDR3 is CASSLVAGLDTEAFF. The CDR3 DNA follows: TGCGCCAGCAGCTTGGTGGCAGGGCTGGACACTGAAGCTTTCTTT.

This clonotype was observed a handful of times. The chain couples TRBV24-1 to TRBJ2-3, with D unclear. CDR3 size: 12 residues. The germline V gene encodes CDR1 KGHDR and CDR2 SFDVKD. V was cut by 2 bases and J by 7 bases, with 6 bases left in between. This chain's CDR3 is CATSDWENTQYF. The CDR3 DNA is TGTGCCACCAGTGATTGGGAAAATACGCAGTATTTT.

This clonotype was seen more than once but under ten times. The gene calls are TRBV10-2 and TRBJ2-3; 14 bases align to TRBD2. The trim removed 8 bases at V and 5 bases at J, leaving 9 bases unmatched. The CDR3 length is 16 residues. CDR1 is WSHSY, CDR2 SAAADI, per germline. CDR3 coding DNA: TGCGCCAGCGGGACTAGCGGGAGTTCGGGGGGAGATACGCAGTATTTT. Residues: CASGTSGSSGGDTQYF.